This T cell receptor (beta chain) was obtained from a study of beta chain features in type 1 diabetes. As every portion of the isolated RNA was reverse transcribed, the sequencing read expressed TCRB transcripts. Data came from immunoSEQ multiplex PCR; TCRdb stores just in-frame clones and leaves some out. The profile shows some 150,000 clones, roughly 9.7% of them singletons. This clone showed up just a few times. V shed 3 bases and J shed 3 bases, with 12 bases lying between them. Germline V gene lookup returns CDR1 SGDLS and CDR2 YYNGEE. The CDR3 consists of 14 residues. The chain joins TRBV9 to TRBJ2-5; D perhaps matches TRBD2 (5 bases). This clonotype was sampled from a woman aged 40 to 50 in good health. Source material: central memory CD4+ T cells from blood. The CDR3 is CASSGGIREETQYF. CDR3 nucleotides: TGTGCCAGCAGCGGAGGGATACGGGAAGAGACCCAGTACTTC. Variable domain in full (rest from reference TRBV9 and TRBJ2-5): DSGVTQTPKHLITATGQRVTLRCSPRSGDLSVYWYQQSLDQGLQFLIQYYNGEERAKGNILERFSAQQFPDLHSELNLSSLELGDSALYFCASSGGIREETQYFGPGTRLLVL.